Each of the 16 T cell receptor beta chains below was sequenced from the same sample in a study of PD-1 blockade in mismatch repair-deficient tumors. Some clones are missing from TCRdb's copy, which holds only in-frame ones; the method was immunoSEQ multiplex PCR. Here the sample spans some 100,000 clones, under 90% being singletons. The specimen comprised peripheral blood, sampled around 8 months after starting pembrolizumab. These receptors originate from an adult with mismatch repair-deficient cancer.

The CDR3 loop reads CASSQTTGFQYF. CDR3 coding DNA: TGTGCCAGCAGCCAGACGACAGGGTTCCAGTACTTC. V usage is TRBV14 and J usage is TRBJ2-5, with TRBD1 matching 7 bases. Per germline, CDR1 SGHDN and CDR2 FVKESK. After removal of 3 bases from V and 10 bases from J, the junction contained 5 bases not matched to a gene. The CDR3 totals 12 residues. Filled out from reference TRBV14 and TRBJ2-5, the complete variable domain reads EAGVTQFPSHSVIEKGQTVTLRCDPISGHDNLYWYRRVMGKEIKFLLHFVKESKQDESGMPNNRFLAERTGGTYSTLKVQPAELEDSGVYFCASSQTTGFQYFGPGTRLLVL.

The rearrangement joins TRBV30 to TRBJ1-1, with TRBD1 matching over 8 bases. The CDR3 is 13 amino acids. J lost 2 bases, V lost 5 bases, and 4 bases had no gene match. Looked up from germline, CDR1 is GTSNPN and CDR2 is SVGIG (reference sequence). In nucleotides, the CDR3 is TGTGCCTGGGACAGGGGCCCTAACACTGAAGCTTTCTTT. This sequence encodes CAWDRGPNTEAFF.

This clone was detected a few times. J is TRBJ2-2 and V is TRBV30; 8 bases match TRBD2. Trimming took 3 bases from V and 7 from J; bases not matched to a gene: 7. The germline CDR1 and CDR2 sequences are GTSNPN and SVGIG (reference sequence). The CDR3 has 14 residues. The CDR3 coding sequence is TGTGCCTGGAGGACGGGACTAGTCGTCGGGGAGCTGTTTTTT. Encoded protein: CAWRTGLVVGELFF. Combining the CDR3 with reference TRBV30 and TRBJ2-2 gives the whole variable domain SQTIHQWPATLVQPVGSPLSLECTVEGTSNPNLYWYRQAAGRGLQLLFYSVGIGQISSEVPQNLSASRPQDRQFILSSKKLLLSDSGFYLCAWRTGLVVGELFFGEGSRLTVL.

This clone was counted a single time. The CDR3 reads CASSTRTNAYEQYF. The DNA of the CDR3 is TGTGCCAGCAGCACCAGGACTAACGCCTACGAGCAGTACTTC. The chain couples TRBV9 to TRBJ2-7; D is perhaps TRBD2 (6 bases). The V end was cut by 4 bases, the J end by 2 bases, with 13 bases between. Germline lookup yields CDR1 SGDLS and CDR2 YYNGEE. This CDR3 spans 14 amino acids.

V and J are TRBV6-6 and TRBJ2-1; D call uncertain. Per germline, CDR1 MNHNY and CDR2 SVGAGI (reference sequence). The CDR3 runs 16 residues. V shed 4 bases and J shed 5 bases, with 18 bases lying between them. The CDR3 reads CASSFPPRLGDNEQFF. Here the CDR3 DNA reads TGTGCCAGCAGTTTCCCCCCTAGGTTGGGTGACAATGAGCAGTTCTTC.

V gene TRBV4-3 combines with J gene TRBJ2-2; 7 bases map to TRBD1. V dropped 2 bases and J dropped 1; count of bases not matched to a gene: 1. The CDR3 loop spans 15 amino acids. In germline, CDR1 is LGHNA, CDR2 YSLEER. This chain's CDR3 is CASSQRTGNTGELFF. The CDR3 DNA reads TGCGCCAGCAGCCAACGGACAGGGAACACCGGGGAGCTGTTTTTT.

V is TRBV19 and J is TRBJ2-2; D tentatively fits TRBD1 or TRBD2 (5 bases each). Germline CDR1 LNHDA, CDR2 SQIVND (reference sequence). The CDR3 spans 16 residues. The ends were cut back, 3 bases at V and 2 bases at J, with 13 bases in the middle. Here the CDR3 reads CASSMGPALNTGELFF. The CDR3 DNA reads as TGTGCCAGTAGTATGGGACCAGCCTTAAACACCGGGGAGCTGTTTTTT.

This chain's CDR3 is CSVENYGYTF. As DNA, the CDR3 is TGCAGCGTTGAGAATTATGGCTACACCTTC. The chain carries TRBV29-1 and TRBJ1-2; unclear D gene. Germline CDR1 reads SQVTM; CDR2 reads ANQGSEA. The ends were cut back, 3 bases at V and 5 bases at J, with 4 bases in the middle. The CDR3 extends over 10 amino acids.

The gene calls are TRBV7-9 and TRBJ1-2; D is uncertain. The germline V and J ends were trimmed by 7 bases and 0 bases, with 12 bases remaining between them. The length of the CDR3 is 14 residues. Germline CDR1 SEHNR, CDR2 FQNEAQ (reference sequence). The CDR3, as DNA: TGTGCCAGCATCCCGACCGGTTCTAACTATGGCTACACCTTC. This sequence encodes CASIPTGSNYGYTF.

The gene calls are TRBV11-2 and TRBJ1-2; D ambiguous. CDR3 length: 13 amino acids. CDR1 SGHAT and CDR2 FQNNGV come from the germline V gene. V was clipped by 0 bases and J by 6 bases, with 8 bases between them. CDR3 region: CASSLEGLDGYTF. The CDR3 DNA is TGTGCCAGCAGCTTAGAGGGTCTCGATGGCTACACCTTC.

CDR3 DNA: TGCGCCAGCAGCCCGCTGACAGGTATGAACACTGAAGCTTTCTTT. Its translation: CASSPLTGMNTEAFF. This chain uses TRBV4-3 with TRBJ1-1, with a weak D call TRBD1 (6 bases). Looked up from germline, CDR1 is LGHNA and CDR2 is YSLEER. This CDR3 contains 15 residues. Trimming pared 4 bases from V and 0 bases from J, leaving 12 bases between.

V and J are TRBV5-1 and TRBJ2-2, with a weak D call TRBD1 (6 bases). This CDR3 spans 16 amino acids. Germline CDR1 SGHRS, CDR2 YFSETQ. Trimming pared 0 bases from V and 0 bases from J, leaving 9 bases between. CDR3 protein: CASSLAQGTNTGELFF. CDR3 sequence (DNA): TGCGCCAGCAGCTTGGCGCAGGGGACGAACACCGGGGAGCTGTTTTTT.

The gene calls are TRBV5-1 and TRBJ2-3; D unresolved. Germline values: CDR1 SGHRS, CDR2 YFSETQ. V was shortened by 0 bases and J by 5 bases, with 10 bases between the two germline ends. The CDR3 is made up of 14 amino acids. The DNA of the CDR3 is TGCGCCAGCAGCTTGGAACAGACTGTAGATACGCAGTATTTT. Encoded protein: CASSLEQTVDTQYF.

The genes are TRBV6-6 and TRBJ2-2; D is unclear. Germline CDR1 reads MNHNY; CDR2 reads SVGAGI (reference sequence). Trimming removed 7 bases from V and 2 bases from J, with 8 bases in between. The CDR3 runs 13 residues. The CDR3 spells CASKIPNTGELFF. CDR3 DNA: TGTGCCAGCAAGATTCCTAACACCGGGGAGCTGTTTTTT.

The rearrangement links TRBV4-1 to TRBJ2-7; perhaps TRBD1 as D (5 bases). The CDR3 loop spans 16 amino acids. The V end was cut by 2 bases, the J end by 0 bases, with 14 bases between. Per germline, CDR1 MGHRA and CDR2 YSYEKL. DNA for the CDR3: TGCGCCAGCAGCCAATTTAACGCTGACAGCTCCTACGAGCAGTACTTC. As protein: CASSQFNADSSYEQYF.

This clone turned up a few times. This rearrangement joins TRBV6-5 to TRBJ1-2, with a possible D match to TRBD1 (5 bases). Germline V CDR1 and CDR2: MNHEY, SVGAGI. V lost 0 bases and J 6 bases, leaving 8 bases between the germline ends. The CDR3 is made up of 13 amino acids. CDR3 DNA sequence: TGTGCCAGCAGTTACTCGATGGGGGATGGCTACACCTTC. Translating gives CASSYSMGDGYTF.